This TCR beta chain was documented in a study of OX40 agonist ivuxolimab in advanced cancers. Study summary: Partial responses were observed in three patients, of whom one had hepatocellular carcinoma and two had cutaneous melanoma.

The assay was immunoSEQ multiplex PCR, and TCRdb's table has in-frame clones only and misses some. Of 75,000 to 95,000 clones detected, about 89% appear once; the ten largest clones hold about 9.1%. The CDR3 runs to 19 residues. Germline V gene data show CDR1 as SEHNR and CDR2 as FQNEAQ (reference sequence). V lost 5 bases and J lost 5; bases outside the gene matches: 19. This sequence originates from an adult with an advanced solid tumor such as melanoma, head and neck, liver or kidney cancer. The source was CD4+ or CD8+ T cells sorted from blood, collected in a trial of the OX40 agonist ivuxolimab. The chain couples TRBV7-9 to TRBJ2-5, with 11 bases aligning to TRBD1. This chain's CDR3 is CASSPGQGALPLLRETQYF. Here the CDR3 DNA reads TGTGCCAGCAGCCCCGGACAGGGGGCGTTACCCCTCCTCCGGGAGACCCAGTACTTC.